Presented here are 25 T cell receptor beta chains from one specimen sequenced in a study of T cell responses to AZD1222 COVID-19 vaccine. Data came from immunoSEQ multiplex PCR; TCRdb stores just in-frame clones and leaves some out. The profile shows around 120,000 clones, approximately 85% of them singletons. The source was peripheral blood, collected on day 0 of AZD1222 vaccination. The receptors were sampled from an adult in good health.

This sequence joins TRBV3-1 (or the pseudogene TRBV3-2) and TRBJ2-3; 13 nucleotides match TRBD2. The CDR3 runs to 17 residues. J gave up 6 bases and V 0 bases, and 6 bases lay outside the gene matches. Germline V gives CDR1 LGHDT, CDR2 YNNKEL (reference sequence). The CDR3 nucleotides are TGTGCCAGCAGCCAAGAGCGGACTAGCGGGAGTAGGGATACGCAGTATTTT. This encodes CASSQERTSGSRDTQYF.

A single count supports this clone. The CDR3 DNA reads as TGCGCCAGCAGTGAGTCGTTGGGGGCGAGCGGTGGCTACACCTTC. Amino acid sequence: CASSESLGASGGYTF. The chain couples TRBV10-1 to TRBJ1-2, with D maybe TRBD1 (6 bases). Germline CDR1 reads WNHNN; CDR2 reads SYGVQD (reference sequence). V lost 0 bases and J 7 bases, leaving 15 bases between the germline ends. The CDR3 totals 15 residues.

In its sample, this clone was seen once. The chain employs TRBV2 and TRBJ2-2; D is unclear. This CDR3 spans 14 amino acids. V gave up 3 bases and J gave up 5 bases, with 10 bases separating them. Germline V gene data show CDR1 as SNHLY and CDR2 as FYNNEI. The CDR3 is CASSDTRVTGELFF. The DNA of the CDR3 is TGTGCCAGCAGTGACACACGGGTAACCGGGGAGCTGTTTTTT.

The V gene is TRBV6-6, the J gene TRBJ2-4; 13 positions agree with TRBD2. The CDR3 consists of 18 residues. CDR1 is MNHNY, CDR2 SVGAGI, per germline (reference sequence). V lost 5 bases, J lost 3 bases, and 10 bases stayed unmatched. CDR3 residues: CASSRQLAGGLGKNIQYF. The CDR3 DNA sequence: TGTGCCAGCAGTCGTCAACTAGCGGGGGGGCTAGGCAAAAACATTCAGTACTTC.

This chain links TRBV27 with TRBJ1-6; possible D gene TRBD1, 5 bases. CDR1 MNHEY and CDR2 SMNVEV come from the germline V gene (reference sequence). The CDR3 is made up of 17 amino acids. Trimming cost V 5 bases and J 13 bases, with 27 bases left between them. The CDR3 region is CASSPGRMDGAVGPLHF. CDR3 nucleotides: TGTGCCAGCAGTCCCGGGAGGATGGACGGGGCAGTAGGGCCCCTCCACTTT.

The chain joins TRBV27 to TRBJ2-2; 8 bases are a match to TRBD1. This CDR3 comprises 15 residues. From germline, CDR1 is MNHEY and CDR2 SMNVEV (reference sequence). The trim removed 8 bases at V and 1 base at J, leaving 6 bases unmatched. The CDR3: CASRSGTGNTGELFF. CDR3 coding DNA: TGTGCCAGCCGCTCGGGGACAGGGAACACCGGGGAGCTGTTTTTT.

The CDR3 coding sequence is TGCGCCAGCAGCTGGGGACAGGGCTGGGAAGCCAAAAACATTCAGTACTTC. Translating gives CASSWGQGWEAKNIQYF. This chain links TRBV5-1 with TRBJ2-4; 9 positions match TRBD1. The length of the CDR3 is 17 residues. The trim removed 3 bases at V and 0 bases at J, leaving 7 bases unmatched. Germline CDR1 reads SGHRS; CDR2 reads YFSETQ.

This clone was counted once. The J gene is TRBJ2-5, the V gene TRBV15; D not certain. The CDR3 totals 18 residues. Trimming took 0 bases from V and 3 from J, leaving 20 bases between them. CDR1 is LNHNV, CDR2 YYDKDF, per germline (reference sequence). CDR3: CATSRDMSHLYTKETQYF. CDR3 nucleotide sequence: TGTGCCACCAGCAGAGATATGAGTCACCTATACACGAAAGAGACCCAGTACTTC.

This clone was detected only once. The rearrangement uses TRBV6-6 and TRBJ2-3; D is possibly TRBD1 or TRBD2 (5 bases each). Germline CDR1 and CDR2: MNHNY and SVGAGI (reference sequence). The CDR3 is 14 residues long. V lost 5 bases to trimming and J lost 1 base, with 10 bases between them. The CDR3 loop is CASSGDRGTDTQYF. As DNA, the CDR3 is TGTGCCAGCAGTGGGGACCGCGGCACAGATACGCAGTATTTT.

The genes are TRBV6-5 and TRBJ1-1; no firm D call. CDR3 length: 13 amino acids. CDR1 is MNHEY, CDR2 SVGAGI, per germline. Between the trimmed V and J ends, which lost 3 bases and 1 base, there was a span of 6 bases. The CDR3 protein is CASSYLQNTEAFF. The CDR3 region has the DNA TGTGCCAGCAGTTATTTGCAGAACACTGAAGCTTTCTTT.

The CDR3 loop reads CASSPPGIPTDTQYF. CDR3 bases: TGTGCCAGCTCACCACCGGGAATACCGACAGATACGCAGTATTTT. The chain couples TRBV18 to TRBJ2-3; D call uncertain. The germline V gene encodes CDR1 KGHSH and CDR2 LQKENI. Trimming removed 0 bases from V and 3 bases from J, with 10 bases in between. The CDR3 has 15 amino acids.

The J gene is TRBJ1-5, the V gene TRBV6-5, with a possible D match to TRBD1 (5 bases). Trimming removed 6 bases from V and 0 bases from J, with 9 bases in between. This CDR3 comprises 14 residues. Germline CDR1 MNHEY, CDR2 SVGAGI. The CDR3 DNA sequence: TGTGCCAGCAGAAGCGACAGTAGCAATCAGCCCCAGCATTTT. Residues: CASRSDSSNQPQHF.

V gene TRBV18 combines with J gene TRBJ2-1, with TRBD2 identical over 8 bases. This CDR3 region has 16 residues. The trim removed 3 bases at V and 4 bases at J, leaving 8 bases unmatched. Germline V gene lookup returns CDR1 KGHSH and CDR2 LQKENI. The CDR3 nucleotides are TGTGCCAGCTCACCCACGGCGGGGGGCAAATACAATGAGCAGTTCTTC. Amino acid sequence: CASSPTAGGKYNEQFF.

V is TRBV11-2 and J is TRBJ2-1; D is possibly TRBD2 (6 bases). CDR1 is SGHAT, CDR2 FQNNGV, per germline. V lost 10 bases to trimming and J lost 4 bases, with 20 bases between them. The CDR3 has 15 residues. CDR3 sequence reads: CATDSGLARYNEQFF. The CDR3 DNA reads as TGTGCCACCGACTCTGGGCTAGCGAGATACAATGAGCAGTTCTTC.

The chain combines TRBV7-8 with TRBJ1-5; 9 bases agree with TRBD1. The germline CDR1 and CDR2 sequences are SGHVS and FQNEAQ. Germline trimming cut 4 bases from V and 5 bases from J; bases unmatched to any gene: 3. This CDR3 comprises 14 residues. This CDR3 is CASSWTGAYQPQHF. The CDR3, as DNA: TGTGCCAGCAGCTGGACAGGGGCATATCAGCCCCAGCATTTT.

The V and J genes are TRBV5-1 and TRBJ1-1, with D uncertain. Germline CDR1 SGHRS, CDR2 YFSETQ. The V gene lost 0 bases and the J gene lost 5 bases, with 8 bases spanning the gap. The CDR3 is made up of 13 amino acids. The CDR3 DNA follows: TGCGCCAGCAGCTTGGGGGCGCGGACTGAAGCTTTCTTT. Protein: CASSLGARTEAFF.

DNA for the CDR3: TGTGCCAGCAGTTTCCAGGGGGCGGGATACGAGCAGTACTTC. It encodes CASSFQGAGYEQYF. The V call is TRBV2, the J call TRBJ2-7, with 8 bases matching TRBD1. V trimming: 5 bases; J trimming: 4 bases; junction bases outside the gene matches: 7. Germline lookup yields CDR1 SNHLY and CDR2 FYNNEI. This CDR3 is built from 14 residues.

CDR3 sequence: CASSLRPDPPEAFF. For the CDR3, the DNA is TGTGCCAGCAGCTTACGGCCGGACCCCCCTGAAGCTTTCTTT. J is TRBJ1-1 and V is TRBV11-3; D unresolved. The V gene's germline CDR1 is SGHNT and CDR2 YENEEA. Trimming stripped 2 bases from V and 6 bases from J, with 13 bases between. CDR3 length: 14 amino acids. The full variable domain, in which reference TRBV11-3 and TRBJ1-1 provide the parts outside the CDR3, is EAGVVQSPRYKIIEKKQPVAFWCNPISGHNTLYWYLQNLGQGPELLIRYENEEAVDDSQLPKDRFSAERLKGVDSTLKIQPAELGDSAVYLCASSLRPDPPEAFFGQGTRLTVV.

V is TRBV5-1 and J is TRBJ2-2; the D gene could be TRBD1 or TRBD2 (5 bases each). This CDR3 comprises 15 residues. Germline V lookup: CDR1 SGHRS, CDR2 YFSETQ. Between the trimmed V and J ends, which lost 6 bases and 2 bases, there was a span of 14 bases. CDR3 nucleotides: TGCGCCAGCAACCCGAGGGGCTACAACACCGGGGAGCTGTTTTTT. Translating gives CASNPRGYNTGELFF.

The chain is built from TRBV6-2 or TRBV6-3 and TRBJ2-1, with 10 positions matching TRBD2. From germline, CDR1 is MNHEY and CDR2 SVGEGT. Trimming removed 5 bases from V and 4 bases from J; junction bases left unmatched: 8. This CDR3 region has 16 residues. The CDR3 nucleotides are TGTGCCAGCAGTACCAGGACTAGCGGAACGTACAATGAGCAGTTCTTC. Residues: CASSTRTSGTYNEQFF.

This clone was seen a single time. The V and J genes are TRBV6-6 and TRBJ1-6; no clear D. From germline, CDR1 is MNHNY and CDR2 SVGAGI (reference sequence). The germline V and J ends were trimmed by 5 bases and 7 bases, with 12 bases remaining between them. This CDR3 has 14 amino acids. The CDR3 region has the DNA TGTGCCAGCAGTGTGAACGGAGGGAATTCACCCCTCCACTTT. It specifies CASSVNGGNSPLHF.

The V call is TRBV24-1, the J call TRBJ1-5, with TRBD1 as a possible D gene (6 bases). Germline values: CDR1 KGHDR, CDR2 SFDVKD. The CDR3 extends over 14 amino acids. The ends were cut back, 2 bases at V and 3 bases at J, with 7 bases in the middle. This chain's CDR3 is CATSDSGANQPQHF. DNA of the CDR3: TGTGCCACCAGTGATTCAGGGGCCAATCAGCCCCAGCATTTT.

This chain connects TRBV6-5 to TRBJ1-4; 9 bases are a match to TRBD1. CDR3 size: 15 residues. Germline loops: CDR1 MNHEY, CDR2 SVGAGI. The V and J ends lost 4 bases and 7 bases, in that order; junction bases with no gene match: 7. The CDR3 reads CASSFGTGRSEKLFF. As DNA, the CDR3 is TGTGCCAGCAGTTTCGGGACAGGGAGGAGTGAAAAACTGTTTTTT.

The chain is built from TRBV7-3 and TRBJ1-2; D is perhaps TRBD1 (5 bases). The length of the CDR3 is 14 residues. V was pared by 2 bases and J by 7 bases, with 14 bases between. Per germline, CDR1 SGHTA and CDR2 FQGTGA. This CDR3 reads CASSLGGQGSGYTF. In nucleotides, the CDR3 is TGTGCCAGCAGCTTAGGTGGTCAGGGATCTGGCTACACCTTC.

CDR3 in DNA: TGTGCCAGCAGCGTACAGGGGGCGAACACTGAAGCTTTCTTT. It specifies CASSVQGANTEAFF. The genes are TRBV11-2 and TRBJ1-1; 9 bases are shared with TRBD1. The CDR3 contains 14 residues. The trim removed 5 bases at V and 1 base at J, leaving 2 bases unmatched. CDR1 and CDR2 (germline): SGHAT, FQNNGV. The full variable domain, completed using reference TRBV11-2 and TRBJ1-1, is EAGVAQSPRYKIIEKRQSVAFWCNPISGHATLYWYQQILGQGPKLLIQFQNNGVVDDSQLPKDRFSAERLKGVDSTLKIQPAKLEDSAVYLCASSVQGANTEAFFGQGTRLTVV.